These 13 T cell receptor beta chains share one sample of origin, sequenced in a study of blood T cell repertoires in COVID-19. Only in-frame clones appear in the TCRdb table, and some are missing; sequencing was by immunoSEQ multiplex PCR. Found here are 15,000 to 20,000 clones, about 90% of them singletons; the top ten hold approximately 2.6%. Input material: peripheral blood. Every receptor here comes from a human donor in a cohort sampled during active COVID-19.

This clone is a singleton in its sample. Here the CDR3 reads CASSRQGAETQYF. In DNA form, the CDR3 reads TGTGCCAGCAGTCGACAGGGTGCTGAGACCCAGTACTTC. The rearrangement joins TRBV12-3 or TRBV12-4 to TRBJ2-5, with 7 bases that match TRBD1. V was pared by 5 bases and J by 5 bases, with 5 bases of the junction left unmatched. CDR3 length equals 13 residues.

V and J are TRBV15 and TRBJ2-1, with TRBD1 matching 9 bases. V shed 1 base and J 9 bases; nucleotides not matched to a gene: 7. In germline, CDR1 is LNHNV, CDR2 YYDKDF (reference sequence). The length of the CDR3 is 15 residues. In DNA form, the CDR3 reads TGTGCCACCAGCAGAGCCGGGACAGGGAGGCCTGAGCAGTTCTTC. Protein product: CATSRAGTGRPEQFF.

The chain has TRBV6-5 and TRBJ1-6; 7 nucleotides line up with TRBD1. V lost 8 bases and J lost 8; bases outside the gene matches: 9. This CDR3 region has 14 residues. Per the germline V gene, CDR1 is MNHEY and CDR2 is SVGAGI. CDR3 sequence: CASGRQGDDSPLHF. The DNA of the CDR3 is TGTGCCAGCGGTAGACAGGGTGATGATTCACCCCTCCACTTT.

The chain joins TRBV5-1 to TRBJ2-1; TRBD2 agrees at 7 bases. J lost 8 bases, V lost 3 bases, and 8 bases had no gene match. Per germline, CDR1 SGHRS and CDR2 YFSETQ. This CDR3 region has 14 residues. The CDR3 coding sequence is TGCGCCAGCAGCTCGGGACTAAGGGGCGATGAGCAGTTCTTC. Protein sequence: CASSSGLRGDEQFF.

The chain links TRBV11-1 to TRBJ1-1; D ambiguous. Trimming took 5 bases from V and 5 from J, leaving 15 bases between them. The CDR3 covers 14 residues. The germline gives CDR1 SGHAT, CDR2 FQDESV (reference sequence). CDR3 bases: TGTGCCAGCAGCCGAATAAGCGGAGGGACTGAAGCTTTCTTT. This codes for CASSRISGGTEAFF.

V and J are TRBV19 and TRBJ2-3; possible D gene TRBD1, 6 bases. Germline lookup yields CDR1 LNHDA and CDR2 SQIVND (reference sequence). This CDR3 has 15 amino acids. Between the trimmed V and J ends, which lost 4 bases and 0 bases, there was a span of 11 bases. The CDR3 DNA is TGTGCCAGTAGTAACAGGGCCCGTAGCACAGATACGCAGTATTTT. Translating it yields CASSNRARSTDTQYF.

V and J are TRBV15 and TRBJ2-1; 9 nucleotides match TRBD2. V lost 6 bases, J lost 5 bases, and 5 bases stayed unmatched. The CDR3 runs to 14 residues. Germline V gene sequence: CDR1 LNHNV, CDR2 YYDKDF (reference sequence). The CDR3 nucleotides read TGTGCCACCAGGGGTCGACTAGCGGACAATGAGCAGTTCTTC. Amino acid sequence: CATRGRLADNEQFF.

The J gene is TRBJ1-1, the V gene TRBV7-9; D gene unclear. The V gene lost 7 bases and the J gene lost 1 base, with 7 bases spanning the gap. The germline V gene has CDR1 SEHNR and CDR2 FQNEAQ (reference sequence). This CDR3 region has 12 residues. CDR3 DNA: TGTGCCAGCAAGCCCCAGAACACTGAAGCTTTCTTT. Residues: CASKPQNTEAFF.

V and J are TRBV9 and TRBJ1-2; 7 bases map to TRBD1. The CDR3 contains 16 residues. V shed 0 bases, J shed 6 bases, and the junction held 11 bases outside the gene matches. Germline V gene data show CDR1 as SGDLS and CDR2 as YYNGEE. The CDR3 is CASSVGERQGLDGYTF. The CDR3 DNA sequence: TGTGCCAGCAGCGTAGGGGAGAGACAGGGCCTCGATGGCTACACCTTC. Variable domain in full (rest from reference TRBV9 and TRBJ1-2): DSGVTQTPKHLITATGQRVTLRCSPRSGDLSVYWYQQSLDQGLQFLIQYYNGEERAKGNILERFSAQQFPDLHSELNLSSLELGDSALYFCASSVGERQGLDGYTFGSGTRLTVV.

This chain joins TRBV7-2 and TRBJ2-7, with TRBD2 matching 8 bases. This CDR3 has 15 residues. Trimming took 1 base from V and 0 from J; bases not matched to a gene: 2. Germline-derived CDR1 and CDR2 are SGHTA and FQGNSA. CDR3 DNA: TGTGCCAGCAGCTTAGGACTAGCGTACTCCTACGAGCAGTACTTC. It encodes CASSLGLAYSYEQYF.

The chain links TRBV10-3 to TRBJ1-3; TRBD1 agrees at 7 bases. CDR1 ENHRY and CDR2 SYGVKD come from the germline V gene. J lost 0 bases, V lost 4 bases, and 6 bases had no gene match. CDR3 size: 16 residues. CDR3 in amino acids: CAISGTGSGSGNTIYF. The CDR3 nucleotides are TGTGCCATCAGTGGGACAGGCAGTGGCTCTGGAAACACCATATATTTT.

This rearrangement joins TRBV7-9 to TRBJ2-4, with D maybe TRBD2 (6 bases). The CDR3 runs 16 residues. Germline loops: CDR1 SEHNR, CDR2 FQNEAQ (reference sequence). V was shortened by 5 bases and J by 3 bases, with 17 bases between the two germline ends. The CDR3 reads CASSHPPTEGKNIQYF. In nucleotides, the CDR3 is TGTGCCAGCAGCCACCCACCGACGGAGGGCAAAAACATTCAGTACTTC.

The chain is built from TRBV27 and TRBJ2-5; weak D call: TRBD2 (5 bases). The V end was cut by 4 bases, the J end by 3 bases, with 9 bases between. CDR3 length: 13 residues. Germline CDR1 is MNHEY and CDR2 is SMNVEV (reference sequence). The CDR3 sequence is CASSYEAEETQYF. The CDR3 nucleotides are TGTGCCAGCAGTTATGAAGCGGAAGAGACCCAGTACTTC.